The 12 T cell receptor beta chains listed next were all sequenced from one sample in a study of response to subunit inactivated influenza vaccine. TCRdb fed the RT-PCR reads into MiXCR, producing one record per CDR3 protein. The table lists about 780,000 distinct CDR3 sequences, less than 20% of them singletons. The specimen was PBMCs from blood, collected 4 to 6 days after vaccination. These receptors were collected from a man aged 45-60 years who received an inactivated influenza vaccine.

This sequence joins TRBV5-1 and TRBJ2-1, with 9 bases that match TRBD2. This CDR3 has 15 amino acids. The V segment lost 3 bases and the J segment 1 base; nucleotides outside the gene matches: 2. Germline lookup yields CDR1 SGHRS and CDR2 YFSETQ. CDR3 nucleotides: TGCGCCAGCAGCTGGACTAGCGATTCCTACAATGAGCAGTTCTTC. This encodes CASSWTSDSYNEQFF.

The chain employs TRBV18 and TRBJ1-2; D unclear. Germline V CDR1 and CDR2: KGHSH, LQKENI. CDR3 size: 14 residues. Trimming stripped 1 base from V and 4 bases from J, with 10 bases between. The CDR3 bases are TGTGCCAGCTCACCACAGACGGCCACCTATGGCTACACCTTC. Translation gives CASSPQTATYGYTF.

This clonotype was seen a handful of times. With a much larger clone just one base away, this may be a read error. The J gene is TRBJ2-1, the V gene TRBV7-2, with TRBD2 matching 10 bases. The CDR3 loop spans 16 amino acids. Germline V lookup: CDR1 SGHTA, CDR2 FQGNSA. The ends lost 5 bases at V and 4 bases at J; junction bases unmatched: 8. In nucleotides, the CDR3 is TGTGCCAGCAGCCGAGGACTAGCGGAGGGTTACAATGAGCAGTTCTTC. Protein sequence: CASSRGLAEGYNEQFF.

This clonotype was detected a few times. This chain links TRBV6-1 with TRBJ1-6, with no clear D. With 5 bases removed from V and 4 bases from J, the gap between germline ends came to 12 bases. Looked up from germline, CDR1 is MNHNS and CDR2 is SASEGT. CDR3 length: 15 residues. Here the CDR3 DNA reads TGTGCCAGCAGTCAAGGACGGCAATATAATTCACCCCTCCACTTT. This sequence encodes CASSQGRQYNSPLHF.

The chain joins TRBV12-3 or TRBV12-4 to TRBJ1-5; maybe TRBD1 (5 bases). V gave up 6 bases and J gave up 7 bases, with 16 bases separating them. CDR3 length: 14 residues. The DNA for the CDR3 is TGTGCCAGCAGCCCTCAGGGTCTTGAGCAGCCCCAGCATTTT. This gives the protein CASSPQGLEQPQHF.

Comment on this clonotype: A much larger clone is a single base away; this may be a read error. The rearrangement links TRBV27 to TRBJ2-7; weak D call: TRBD2 (6 bases). The CDR3 loop spans 17 amino acids. Germline V gene data show CDR1 as MNHEY and CDR2 as SMNVEV (reference sequence). The CDR3 reads CASILSSWPGLTYEQYF. CDR3 coding DNA: TGTGCCAGCATTTTATCGTCGTGGCCGGGACTGACCTACGAGCAGTACTTC.

The table lists this clonotype with a few counts. V gene TRBV5-1 combines with J gene TRBJ2-5; 9 positions match TRBD2. Germline V lookup: CDR1 SGHRS, CDR2 YFSETQ. This CDR3 contains 19 residues. V dropped 0 bases and J dropped 0; count of bases not matched to a gene: 12. The CDR3 DNA sequence: TGCGCCAGCAGCTTGGTGGCTGGGACTAGCTCAACATACCAAGAGACCCAGTACTTC. Its translation: CASSLVAGTSSTYQETQYF.

The chain links TRBV30 to TRBJ1-4; no definite D call. Germline loops: CDR1 GTSNPN, CDR2 SVGIG (reference sequence). This CDR3 comprises 13 residues. Trimming shortened V by 3 bases and J by 10 bases, and 15 bases separated the two germline ends. The CDR3: CAWSSNPSGKLFF. Written as DNA, the CDR3 is TGTGCCTGGAGCTCAAACCCCAGTGGAAAACTGTTTTTT. The full variable domain, with the rest looked up from reference TRBV30 and TRBJ1-4, is SQTIHQWPATLVQPVGSPLSLECTVEGTSNPNLYWYRQAAGRGLQLLFYSVGIGQISSEVPQNLSASRPQDRQFILSSKKLLLSDSGFYLCAWSSNPSGKLFFGSGTQLSVL.

The rearrangement links TRBV7-2 to TRBJ1-1; D possibly corresponds to TRBD1 (6 bases). CDR1 SGHTA and CDR2 FQGNSA come from the germline V gene. The length of the CDR3 is 14 residues. V lost 5 bases to trimming and J lost 5 bases, with 15 bases between them. CDR3 protein: CASSAQGSRTEAFF. The CDR3 DNA reads TGTGCCAGCAGCGCCCAGGGGAGTAGGACTGAAGCTTTCTTT.

This chain uses TRBV7-8 with TRBJ2-3; 9 bases match TRBD1. The CDR3 totals 15 residues. V lost 3 bases, J lost 5 bases, and 6 bases stayed unmatched. Germline assignment: CDR1 SGHVS and CDR2 FQNEAQ. In DNA, the CDR3 is TGTGCCAGCAGCTTGGGGGGGACAGGGCGAGATACGCAGTATTTT. It translates to CASSLGGTGRDTQYF. The full variable domain, rest sourced from reference TRBV7-8 and TRBJ2-3, is GAGVSQSPRYKVAKRGQDVALRCDPISGHVSLFWYQQALGQGPEFLTYFQNEAQLDKSGLPSDRFFAERPEGSVSTLKIQRTQQEDSAVYLCASSLGGTGRDTQYFGPGTRLTVL.

The chain uses TRBV12-3 or TRBV12-4 and TRBJ1-3; no firm D call. Trimming took 2 bases from V and 2 from J, leaving 4 bases between them. The CDR3 loop spans 13 amino acids. DNA for the CDR3: TGTGCCAGCAGTTTAACGGCTGGAAACACCATATATTTT. Protein product: CASSLTAGNTIYF.

The V call is TRBV7-9, the J call TRBJ1-1; 8 bases map to TRBD1. The CDR3 runs to 17 residues. The V and J ends lost 5 bases and 0 bases, in that order; junction bases with no gene match: 11. The germline V gene encodes CDR1 SEHNR and CDR2 FQNEAQ (reference sequence). The CDR3 nucleotides are TGTGCCAGCAGCCTGGGACAGGCCGTGCAGTTGAACACTGAAGCTTTCTTT. It encodes CASSLGQAVQLNTEAFF. The whole variable domain, filled in from reference TRBV7-9 and TRBJ1-1, reads DTGVSQNPRHKITKRGQNVTFRCDPISEHNRLYWYRQTLGQGPEFLTYFQNEAQLEKSRLLSDRFSAERPKGSFSTLEIQRTEQGDSAMYLCASSLGQAVQLNTEAFFGQGTRLTVV.